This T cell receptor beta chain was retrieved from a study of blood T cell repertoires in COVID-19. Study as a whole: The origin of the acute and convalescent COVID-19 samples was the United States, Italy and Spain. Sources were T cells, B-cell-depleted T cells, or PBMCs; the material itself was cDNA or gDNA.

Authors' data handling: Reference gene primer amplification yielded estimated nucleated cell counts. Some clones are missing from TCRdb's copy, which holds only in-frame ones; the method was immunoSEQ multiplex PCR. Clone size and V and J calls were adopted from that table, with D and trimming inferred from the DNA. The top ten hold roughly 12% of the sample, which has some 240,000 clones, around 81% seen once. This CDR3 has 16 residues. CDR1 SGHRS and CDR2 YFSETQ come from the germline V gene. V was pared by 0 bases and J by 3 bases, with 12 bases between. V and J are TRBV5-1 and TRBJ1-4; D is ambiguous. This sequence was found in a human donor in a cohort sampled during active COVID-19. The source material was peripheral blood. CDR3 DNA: TGCGCCAGCAGCTTGGGGTGGGGAGATCCTAATGAAAAACTGTTTTTT. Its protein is CASSLGWGDPNEKLFF.